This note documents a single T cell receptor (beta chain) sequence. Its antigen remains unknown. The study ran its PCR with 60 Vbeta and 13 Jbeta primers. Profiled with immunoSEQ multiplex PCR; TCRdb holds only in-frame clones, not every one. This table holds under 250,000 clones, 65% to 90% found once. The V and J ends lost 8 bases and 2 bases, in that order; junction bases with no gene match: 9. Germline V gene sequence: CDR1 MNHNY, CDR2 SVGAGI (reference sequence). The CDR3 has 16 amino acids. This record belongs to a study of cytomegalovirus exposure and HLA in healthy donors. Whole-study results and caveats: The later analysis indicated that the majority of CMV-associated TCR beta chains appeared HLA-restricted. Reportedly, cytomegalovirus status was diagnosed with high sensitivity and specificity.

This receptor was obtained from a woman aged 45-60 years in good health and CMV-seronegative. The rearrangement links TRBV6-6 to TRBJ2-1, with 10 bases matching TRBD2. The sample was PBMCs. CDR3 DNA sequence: TGTGCCAGCGAATCGAGCGGGAGGGCCCCCTACAATGAGCAGTTCTTC. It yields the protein CASESSGRAPYNEQFF.